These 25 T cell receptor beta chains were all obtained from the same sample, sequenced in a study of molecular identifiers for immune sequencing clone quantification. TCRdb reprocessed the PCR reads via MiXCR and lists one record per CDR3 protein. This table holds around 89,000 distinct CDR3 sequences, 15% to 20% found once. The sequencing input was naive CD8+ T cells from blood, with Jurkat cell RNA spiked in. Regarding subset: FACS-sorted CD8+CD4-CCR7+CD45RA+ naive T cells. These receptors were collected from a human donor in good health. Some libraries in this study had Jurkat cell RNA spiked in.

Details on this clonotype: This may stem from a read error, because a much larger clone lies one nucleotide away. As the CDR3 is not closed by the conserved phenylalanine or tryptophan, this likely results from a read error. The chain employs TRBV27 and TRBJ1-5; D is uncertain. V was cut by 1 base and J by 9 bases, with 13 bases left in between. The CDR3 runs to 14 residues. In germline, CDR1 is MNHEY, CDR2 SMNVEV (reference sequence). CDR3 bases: TGTGCCAGCAGTTTATTGGCGGGGAAAGGGCCCCAGCATTCT. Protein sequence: CASSLLAGKGPQHS.

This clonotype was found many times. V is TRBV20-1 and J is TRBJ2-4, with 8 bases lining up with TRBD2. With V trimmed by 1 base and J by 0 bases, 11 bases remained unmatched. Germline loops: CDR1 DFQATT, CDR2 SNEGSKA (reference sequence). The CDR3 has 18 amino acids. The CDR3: CSARVPGGPTIAKNIQYF. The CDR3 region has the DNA TGCAGTGCTAGAGTCCCGGGAGGGCCGACGATAGCCAAAAACATTCAGTACTTC.

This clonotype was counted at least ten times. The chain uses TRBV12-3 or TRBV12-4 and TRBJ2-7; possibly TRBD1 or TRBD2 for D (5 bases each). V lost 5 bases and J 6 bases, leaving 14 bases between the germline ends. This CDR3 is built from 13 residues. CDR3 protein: CASSQGTGREQYF. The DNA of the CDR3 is TGTGCCAGCAGTCAAGGGACCGGCCGCGAGCAGTACTTC.

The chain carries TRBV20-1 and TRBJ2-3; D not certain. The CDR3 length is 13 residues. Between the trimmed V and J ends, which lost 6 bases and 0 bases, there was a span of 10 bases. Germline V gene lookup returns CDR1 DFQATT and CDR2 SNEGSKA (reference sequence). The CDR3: CSATQSSTDTQYF. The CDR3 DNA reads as TGCAGTGCGACACAATCTAGCACAGATACGCAGTATTTT.

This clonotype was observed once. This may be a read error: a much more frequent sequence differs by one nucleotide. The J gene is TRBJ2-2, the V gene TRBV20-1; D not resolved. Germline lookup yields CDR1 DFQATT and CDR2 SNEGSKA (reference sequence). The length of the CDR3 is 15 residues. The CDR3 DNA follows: TGCGGTGCTAGAGATAGGAACTGGCGGACCGGGGAGCTGTTTTTT. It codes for CGARDRNWRTGELFF.

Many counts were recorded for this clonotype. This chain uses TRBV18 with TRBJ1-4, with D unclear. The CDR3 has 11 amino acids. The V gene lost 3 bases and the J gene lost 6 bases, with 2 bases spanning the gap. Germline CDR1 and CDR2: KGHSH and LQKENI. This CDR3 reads CASSPDEKLFF. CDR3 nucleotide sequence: TGTGCCAGCTCACCGGATGAAAAACTGTTTTTT.

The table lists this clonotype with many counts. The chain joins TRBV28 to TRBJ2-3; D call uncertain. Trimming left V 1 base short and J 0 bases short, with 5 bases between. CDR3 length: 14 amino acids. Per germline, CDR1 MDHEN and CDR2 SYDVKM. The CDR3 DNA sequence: TGTGCCAGCAGTTTATCCCGCAGCACAGATACGCAGTATTTT. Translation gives CASSLSRSTDTQYF.

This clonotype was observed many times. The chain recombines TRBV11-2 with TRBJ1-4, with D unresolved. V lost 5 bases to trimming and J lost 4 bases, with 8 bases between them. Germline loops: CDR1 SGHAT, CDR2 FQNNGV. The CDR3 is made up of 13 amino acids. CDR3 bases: TGTGCCAGCAGCGGCCGCATTAATGAAAAACTGTTTTTT. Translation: CASSGRINEKLFF.

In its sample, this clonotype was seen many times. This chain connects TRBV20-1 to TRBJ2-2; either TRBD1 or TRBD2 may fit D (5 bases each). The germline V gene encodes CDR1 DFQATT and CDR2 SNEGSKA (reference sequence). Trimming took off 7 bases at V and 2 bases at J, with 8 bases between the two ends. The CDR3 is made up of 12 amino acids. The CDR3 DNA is TGCAGTGGGGGGATTAACACCGGGGAGCTGTTTTTT. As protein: CSGGINTGELFF.

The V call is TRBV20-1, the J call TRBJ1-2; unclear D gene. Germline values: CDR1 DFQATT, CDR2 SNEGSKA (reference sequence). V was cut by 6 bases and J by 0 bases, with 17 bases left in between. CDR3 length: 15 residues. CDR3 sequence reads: CSAQPDLTPNYGYTF. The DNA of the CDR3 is TGCAGTGCCCAACCCGACCTGACTCCTAACTATGGCTACACCTTC.

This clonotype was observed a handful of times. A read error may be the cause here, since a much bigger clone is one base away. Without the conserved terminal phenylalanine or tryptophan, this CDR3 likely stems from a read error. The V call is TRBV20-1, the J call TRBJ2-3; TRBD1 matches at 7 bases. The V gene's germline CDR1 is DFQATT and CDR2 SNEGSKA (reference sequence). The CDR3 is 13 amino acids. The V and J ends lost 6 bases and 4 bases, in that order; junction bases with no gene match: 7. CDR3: CSAATGIPDTQYS. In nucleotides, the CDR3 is TGCAGTGCGGCGACAGGGATACCAGATACGCAGTATTCT.

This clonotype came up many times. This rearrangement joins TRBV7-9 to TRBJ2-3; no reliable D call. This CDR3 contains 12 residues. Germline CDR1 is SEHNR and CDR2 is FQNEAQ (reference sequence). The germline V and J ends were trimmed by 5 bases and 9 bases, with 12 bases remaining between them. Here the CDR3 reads CASSDGPRTQYF. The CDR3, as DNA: TGTGCCAGCAGCGACGGGCCCAGGACGCAGTATTTT.

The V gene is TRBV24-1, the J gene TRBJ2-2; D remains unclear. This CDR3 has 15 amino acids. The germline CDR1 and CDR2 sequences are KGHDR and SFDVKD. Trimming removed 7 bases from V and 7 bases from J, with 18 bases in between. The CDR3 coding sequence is TGTGCCACCAGCTCTGGACGGGTAACAAGCGGGGAGCTGTTTTTT. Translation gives CATSSGRVTSGELFF.

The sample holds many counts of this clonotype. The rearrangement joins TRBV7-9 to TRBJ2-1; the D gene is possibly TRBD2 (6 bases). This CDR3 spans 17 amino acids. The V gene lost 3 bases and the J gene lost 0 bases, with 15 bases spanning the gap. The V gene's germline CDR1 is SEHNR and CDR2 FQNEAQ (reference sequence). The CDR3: CASSFFGGLSSYNEQFF. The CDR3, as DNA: TGTGCCAGCAGCTTTTTTGGGGGACTGAGCTCCTACAATGAGCAGTTCTTC.

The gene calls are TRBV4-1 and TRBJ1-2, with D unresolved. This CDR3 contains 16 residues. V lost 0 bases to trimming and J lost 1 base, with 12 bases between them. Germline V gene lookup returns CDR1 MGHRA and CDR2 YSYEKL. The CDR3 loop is CASSQEGGILNYGYTF. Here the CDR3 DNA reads TGCGCCAGCAGCCAAGAGGGAGGGATACTTAACTATGGCTACACCTTC.

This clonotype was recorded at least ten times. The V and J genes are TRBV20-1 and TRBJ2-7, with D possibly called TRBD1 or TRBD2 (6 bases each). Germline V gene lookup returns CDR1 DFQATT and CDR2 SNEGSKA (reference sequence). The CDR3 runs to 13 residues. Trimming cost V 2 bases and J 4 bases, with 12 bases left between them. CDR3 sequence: CSARHGGEYEQYF. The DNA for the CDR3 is TGCAGTGCTAGACACGGGGGCGAGTACGAGCAGTACTTC.

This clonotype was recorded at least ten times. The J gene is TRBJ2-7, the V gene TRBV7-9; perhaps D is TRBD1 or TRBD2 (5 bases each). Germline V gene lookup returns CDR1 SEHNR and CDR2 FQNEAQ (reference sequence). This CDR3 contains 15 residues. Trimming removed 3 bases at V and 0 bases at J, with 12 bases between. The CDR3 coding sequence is TGTGCCAGCAGCTTTAGGGCAGGGAGCTCCTACGAGCAGTACTTC. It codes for CASSFRAGSSYEQYF.

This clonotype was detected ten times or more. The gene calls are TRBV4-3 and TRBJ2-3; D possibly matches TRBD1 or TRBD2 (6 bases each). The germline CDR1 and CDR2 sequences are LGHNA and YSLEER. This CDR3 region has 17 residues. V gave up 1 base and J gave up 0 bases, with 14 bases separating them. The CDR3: CASSQAYRGPSTDTQYF. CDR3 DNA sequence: TGCGCCAGCAGCCAAGCCTACCGGGGGCCTAGCACAGATACGCAGTATTTT.

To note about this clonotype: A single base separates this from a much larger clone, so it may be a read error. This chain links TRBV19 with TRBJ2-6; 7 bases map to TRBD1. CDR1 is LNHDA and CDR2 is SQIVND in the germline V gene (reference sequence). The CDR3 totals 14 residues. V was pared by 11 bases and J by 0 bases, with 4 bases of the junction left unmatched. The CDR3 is CAGRDSSGANVLTF. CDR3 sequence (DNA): TGTGCCGGTCGGGACAGCTCTGGGGCCAACGTCCTGACTTTC.

The CDR3 nucleotides are TGTGCCACCAGCAGAGAAGGCTATGGCTACACCTTC. This encodes CATSREGYGYTF. The chain employs TRBV15 and TRBJ1-2; unclear D gene. The germline V and J ends were trimmed by 0 bases and 4 bases, with 3 bases remaining between them. The CDR3 spans 12 residues. Germline V lookup: CDR1 LNHNV, CDR2 YYDKDF (reference sequence).

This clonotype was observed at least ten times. CDR3 sequence reads: CASRHPAGRGGYTNEQFF. The CDR3, as DNA: TGTGCCAGCAGGCATCCGGCGGGTCGAGGGGGTTATACAAATGAGCAGTTCTTC. The J gene is TRBJ2-1, the V gene TRBV28; D perhaps matches TRBD1 (6 bases). The CDR3 covers 18 residues. The V and J ends lost 6 bases and 7 bases respectively, with 28 bases between them. Germline V gene sequence: CDR1 MDHEN, CDR2 SYDVKM.

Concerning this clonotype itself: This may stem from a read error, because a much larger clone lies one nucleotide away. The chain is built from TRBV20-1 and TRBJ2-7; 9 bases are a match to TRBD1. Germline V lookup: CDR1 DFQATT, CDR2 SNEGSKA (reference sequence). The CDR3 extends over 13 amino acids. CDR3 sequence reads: CSARDGTGSERYF. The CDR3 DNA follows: TGCAGTGCTAGAGATGGGACAGGGTCCGAGCGGTACTTC.

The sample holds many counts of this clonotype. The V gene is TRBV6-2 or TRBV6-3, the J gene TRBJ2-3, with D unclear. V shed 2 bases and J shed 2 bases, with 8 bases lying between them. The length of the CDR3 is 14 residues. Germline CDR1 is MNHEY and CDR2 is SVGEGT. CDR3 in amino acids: CASSYGQITDTQYF. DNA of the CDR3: TGTGCCAGCAGTTACGGGCAAATCACAGATACGCAGTATTTT.

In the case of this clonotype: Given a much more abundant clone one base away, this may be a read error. CDR3 DNA sequence: TGCGCCAGCAGCCAGCCAGCGGGCCCTGATGAAAAACTGTTTTTT. Protein product: CASSQPAGPDEKLFF. The V and J genes are TRBV4-1 and TRBJ1-4; D is ambiguous. V was pared by 3 bases and J by 6 bases, with 14 bases between. CDR1 is MGHRA and CDR2 is YSYEKL in the germline V gene. This CDR3 has 15 amino acids.

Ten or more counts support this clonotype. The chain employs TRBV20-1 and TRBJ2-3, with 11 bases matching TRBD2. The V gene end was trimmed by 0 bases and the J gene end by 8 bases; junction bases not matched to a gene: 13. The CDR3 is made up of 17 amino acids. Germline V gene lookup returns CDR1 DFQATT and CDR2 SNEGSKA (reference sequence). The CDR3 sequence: CSARDLFSGGAGGTQYF. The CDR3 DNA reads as TGCAGTGCTAGAGATCTCTTTAGCGGGGGGGCCGGTGGTACGCAGTATTTT.